Detailed here is one T cell receptor beta chain. This sample was included in a study of response to subunit inactivated influenza vaccine. TCRdb fed the RT-PCR reads into MiXCR, producing one record per CDR3 protein. The sample consists of 500,000 to 600,000 distinct CDR3 sequences, 6% to 9% of them appearing once. The CDR3 is 15 residues long. From germline, CDR1 is MNHEY and CDR2 SVGAGI. J was trimmed by 9 bases and V by 0 bases; bases with no gene match: 8. Specimen: PBMCs from blood, collected 23 months after vaccination. The clonotype comes from a man between 45 and 75 years old who received an inactivated influenza vaccine. The chain couples TRBV6-5 to TRBJ1-3, with 7 bases matching TRBD1. The CDR3 is CASSYSRDSGSTIYF. The DNA of the CDR3 is TGTGCCAGCAGTTACTCGAGGGACAGTGGCAGCACCATATATTTT.